Following are 18 T cell receptor beta chains from one sample sequenced in a study of vaccination effects on CD4 cells after COVID-19. Their recognized antigens are unknown. Sequencing was preceded by expansion of antigen-specific CD4+ T cells with viral peptide pools in the ViraFEST assay. Culturing for roughly 9 days preceded CD4+ T cell isolation. Either the mRNA-1273 or the BNT162b2 vaccine was given to participants as two doses. Sequencing was performed with immunoSEQ multiplex PCR; in TCRdb, only in-frame clones are kept and a portion is missing. Of under 80,000 clones detected, around 78% appear once; the ten largest clones hold around 1.2%. Material: CD4+ T cells from PBMCs cultured with HCoV-229E spike peptides, obtained after COVID-19 vaccination. These receptors originate from a human donor who received a COVID-19 vaccine.

CDR3 in amino acids: CASSPGLAGGPVQGTQYF. CDR3 DNA sequence: TGTGCCAGCAGCCCGGGACTAGCGGGGGGGCCCGTGCAGGGTACGCAGTATTTT. The chain uses TRBV7-2 and TRBJ2-3, with 16 bases matching TRBD2. The CDR3 is 18 amino acids. The germline CDR1 and CDR2 sequences are SGHTA and FQGNSA. The trim removed 5 bases at V and 8 bases at J, leaving 13 bases unmatched.

This chain uses TRBV28 with TRBJ2-2; D may correspond to TRBD1 or TRBD2 (5 bases each). Looked up from germline, CDR1 is MDHEN and CDR2 is SYDVKM. This CDR3 is built from 14 residues. The V end was cut by 6 bases, the J end by 1 base, with 9 bases between. The CDR3 bases are TGTGCCAGCAGGGGTGGGGGGAACACCGGGGAGCTGTTTTTT. It encodes CASRGGGNTGELFF.

This clone appeared a few times. The CDR3 nucleotides are TGTGCCAGCAGCGATGGGACAGGGAATCGGGACACTGAAGCTTTCTTT. It codes for CASSDGTGNRDTEAFF. The chain uses TRBV2 and TRBJ1-1, with 9 bases aligning to TRBD1. This CDR3 has 16 amino acids. In germline, CDR1 is SNHLY, CDR2 FYNNEI. The junction had 11 bases not matched to a gene; V was cut back by 6 bases and J by 3 bases.

This clone was recorded a few times. This chain links TRBV5-6 with TRBJ1-1; no reliable D call. Germline assignment: CDR1 SGHDT and CDR2 YYEEEE. Between the trimmed V and J ends, which lost 4 bases and 0 bases, there was a span of 16 bases. The CDR3 is made up of 16 amino acids. CDR3 nucleotides: TGTGCCAGCAGCCCGAAGCGGATGAACATGAACACTGAAGCTTTCTTT. Amino acid sequence: CASSPKRMNMNTEAFF.

This chain uses TRBV9 with TRBJ1-3, with D hard to call. V lost 6 bases to trimming and J lost 0 bases, with 4 bases between them. The CDR3 is 12 amino acids. Looked up from germline, CDR1 is SGDLS and CDR2 is YYNGEE. The CDR3 sequence is CASTDSGNTIYF. The CDR3 DNA reads as TGTGCCAGCACCGACTCTGGAAACACCATATATTTT.

J is TRBJ1-4 and V is TRBV4-3; D possibly corresponds to TRBD1 (6 bases). This CDR3 spans 15 amino acids. The germline V gene encodes CDR1 LGHNA and CDR2 YSLEER. Trimming left V 5 bases short and J 1 base short, with 11 bases between. The CDR3 region has the DNA TGCGCCAGCAGCGATCAACAGGGAACTAATGAAAAACTGTTTTTT. This gives the protein CASSDQQGTNEKLFF.

The chain couples TRBV25-1 to TRBJ2-2, with D hard to call. The length of the CDR3 is 13 residues. The germline V gene has CDR1 MGHDK and CDR2 SYGVNS. Trimming pared 2 bases from V and 7 bases from J, leaving 8 bases between. The CDR3 coding sequence is TGTGCCAGCAGTGAACCAGGCGGCGGGGAGCTGTTTTTT. It yields the protein CASSEPGGGELFF.

This chain links TRBV6-5 with TRBJ1-3; TRBD1 might be the D (5 bases). Deletions cut 2 bases from V and 2 bases from J, with 10 bases between. The germline CDR1 and CDR2 sequences are MNHEY and SVGAGI. CDR3 length equals 15 residues. The CDR3 coding sequence is TGTGCCAGCAGTTACGACGGGGCTACTGGAAACACCATATATTTT. Its translation: CASSYDGATGNTIYF.

Only one count was recorded for this clone. The chain carries TRBV24-1 and TRBJ1-5, with 9 bases aligning to TRBD1. V gave up 2 bases and J gave up 5 bases; unmatched junction bases: 6. The CDR3 has 16 residues. CDR1 and CDR2 from the germline V gene are KGHDR and SFDVKD. The CDR3 nucleotides read TGTGCCACCAGTGATTCGGGACAGGGTGGATATCAGCCCCAGCATTTT. It specifies CATSDSGQGGYQPQHF.

The genes are TRBV23-1 and TRBJ2-2; tentatively, D is TRBD2 (6 bases). TRBV23-1 is recorded as an ORF, its role being uncertain. The CDR3 contains 16 residues. The V and J ends lost 3 bases and 0 bases respectively, with 11 bases between them. The CDR3: CASSQRDPTNTGELFF. The CDR3 DNA reads as TGCGCCAGCAGTCAGCGGGACCCCACGAACACCGGGGAGCTGTTTTTT.

The V and J genes are TRBV6-5 and TRBJ2-2; a weak D match, TRBD2 (6 bases). V gave up 6 bases and J gave up 6 bases, with 14 bases separating them. CDR1 is MNHEY, CDR2 SVGAGI, per germline. This CDR3 is 14 amino acids long. DNA of the CDR3: TGTGCCAGCAGAATCGGACTATCGGCCGGGGAGCTGTTTTTT. Its protein product is CASRIGLSAGELFF.

This rearrangement joins TRBV5-1 to TRBJ1-4, with TRBD1 as a possible D gene (5 bases). The V gene lost 4 bases and the J gene lost 0 bases, with 10 bases spanning the gap. The CDR3 extends over 15 amino acids. Germline V gives CDR1 SGHRS, CDR2 YFSETQ. CDR3 bases: TGCGCCAGCAGCCCAACAGGCGCAACTAATGAAAAACTGTTTTTT. Translating it yields CASSPTGATNEKLFF. Combining the CDR3 with reference TRBV5-1 and TRBJ1-4 gives the whole variable domain KAGVTQTPRYLIKTRGQQVTLSCSPISGHRSVSWYQQTPGQGLQFLFEYFSETQRNKGNFPGRFSGRQFSNSRSEMNVSTLELGDSALYLCASSPTGATNEKLFFGSGTQLSVL.

The V and J genes are TRBV30 and TRBJ2-5, with 8 bases matching TRBD2. The V gene's germline CDR1 is GTSNPN and CDR2 SVGIG (reference sequence). Trimming took 8 bases from V and 2 from J; bases not matched to a gene: 7. The length of the CDR3 is 13 residues. CDR3 protein: CAGSGNLQETQYF. CDR3 DNA sequence: TGTGCCGGTAGCGGGAATTTACAAGAGACCCAGTACTTC.

V is TRBV3-1 (or the pseudogene TRBV3-2) and J is TRBJ1-5, with D perhaps TRBD1 (5 bases). The V gene's germline CDR1 is LGHDT and CDR2 YNNKEL (reference sequence). V lost 4 bases to trimming and J lost 2 bases, with 12 bases between them. This CDR3 is 15 amino acids long. The CDR3 nucleotides read TGTGCCAGCAGCCGAGGGGTGGCGGGCAATCAGCCCCAGCATTTT. As protein: CASSRGVAGNQPQHF.

The rearrangement links TRBV7-2 to TRBJ2-7, with TRBD2 matching over 7 bases. The V segment lost 2 bases and the J segment 0 bases; nucleotides outside the gene matches: 10. In germline, CDR1 is SGHTA, CDR2 FQGNSA. This CDR3 has 17 amino acids. CDR3 sequence (DNA): TGTGCCAGCAGCTTAAACCACCCAGCGGGGAGCTCCTACGAGCAGTACGTC. Amino acid sequence: CASSLNHPAGSSYEQYV.

This clone is a singleton in its sample. The chain has TRBV5-1 and TRBJ2-5, with TRBD2 matching 13 bases. The germline gives CDR1 SGHRS, CDR2 YFSETQ. The junction had 5 bases not matched to a gene; V was cut back by 6 bases and J by 3 bases. The CDR3 is 15 residues long. The CDR3 DNA reads as TGCGCCAGCACCCGGACTAGCGGGGGAAAAGAGACCCAGTACTTC. The encoded protein is CASTRTSGGKETQYF.

The chain carries TRBV4-1 and TRBJ1-6; no clear D. The CDR3 is 18 residues long. Trimming cost V 4 bases and J 0 bases, with 16 bases left between them. Germline-derived CDR1 and CDR2 are MGHRA and YSYEKL. CDR3 in DNA: TGCGCCAGCAGCCTCCTCGGATCTATAAGCTCCTATAATTCACCCCTCCACTTT. It translates to CASSLLGSISSYNSPLHF.

This clone was seen a single time. The chain combines TRBV7-3 with TRBJ2-2; a weak D match, TRBD2 (7 bases). Germline V gene sequence: CDR1 SGHTA, CDR2 FQGTGA. Trimming took off 3 bases at V and 0 bases at J, with 11 bases between the two ends. The CDR3 loop spans 16 amino acids. This chain's CDR3 is CASSFGGGPNTGELFF. CDR3 nucleotides: TGTGCCAGCAGCTTTGGCGGGGGCCCGAACACCGGGGAGCTGTTTTTT. Combining the CDR3 with reference TRBV7-3 and TRBJ2-2 gives the whole variable domain GAGVSQTPSNKVTEKGKYVELRCDPISGHTALYWYRQSLGQGPEFLIYFQGTGAADDSGLPNDRFFAVRPEGSVSTLKIQRTERGDSAVYLCASSFGGGPNTGELFFGEGSRLTVL.